This T cell receptor (beta chain) is drawn from a study of CD8 T cells in ankylosing spondylitis (dated by TCRdb to about 2017). About the study as a whole: The study set out to find disease-linked TCR variants by profiling T cell receptor beta repertoires in ankylosing spondylitis patients and healthy donors. Peripheral blood was sampled, and synovial fluid was also collected from ankylosing spondylitis patients. In total, the full study cohort was made up of some 110 healthy donors and approximately 27 ankylosing spondylitis patients.

Sequenced using an Illumina HiSeq 2500. Quantitative 5'-RACE with molecular barcodes was the method used to prepare the TCR beta libraries. The authors processed their data as follows. To identify disease-linked TCR variants, a new computational method was used, one built on a probabilistic model of VDJ rearrangement. TCRdb's own reprocessing of the public reads used fastp at Q25 and MiXCR and kept productive beta chains. Rows matching on CDR3 protein sequence are summarized as one entry with the most common DNA and genes. Clone size and V and J calls follow TCRdb, not the original study. The sample data list a few hundred thousand distinct CDR3 sequences, and approximately 20% of these were observed just once. About 8% of the sample rests with the top ten. The CDR3 starts with the cysteine, ends with the phenylalanine, and has 11 residues. The read is trimmed to its CDR3 DNA, 33 bases read in frame from base 1. The germline V gene yields SGHAT for CDR1 and FQNNGV for CDR2. V drops 4 bases and J drops 13 bases, leaving 13 bases in between.

What the research found in general, with its limitations: A CD8+ phenotype was shown by the disease-linked clones, which were found at relatively low frequencies in peripheral blood. Blood from ankylosing spondylitis patients appeared to be characterized by a TCR beta motif made up of several highly homologous amino acid variants. The disease-linked clones were reported as significantly enriched in matched synovial fluid samples from ankylosing spondylitis patients. Some of the motif variants had been reported before in the synovial fluid and blood of reactive arthritis patients, a finding that suggests common disease-initiation mechanisms.

The sample holds a few counts of this clonotype. The antigen it binds to is not known. The input lacks base qualities; no much larger clone sits a single base away. This receptor was obtained from a male donor with ankylosing spondylitis or in good health (not recorded which). The chain is encoded by TRBV11-2 joined to TRBJ2-5, with the D gene uncertain. Source material: blood, either unsorted or a sorted T cell fraction (not recorded which). The CDR3 is CASSSRTNSYF. The DNA sequence follows: TGTGCCAGCAGCTCCAGGACCAACTCGTACTTC. The reference TRBV11-2 and TRBJ2-5 proteins fill in what lies around the CDR3, so the full variable domain reads EAGVAQSPRYKIIEKRQSVAFWCNPISGHATLYWYQQILGQGPKLLIQFQNNGVVDDSQLPKDRFSAERLKGVDSTLKIQPAKLEDSAVYLCASSSRTNSYFGPGTRLLVL.